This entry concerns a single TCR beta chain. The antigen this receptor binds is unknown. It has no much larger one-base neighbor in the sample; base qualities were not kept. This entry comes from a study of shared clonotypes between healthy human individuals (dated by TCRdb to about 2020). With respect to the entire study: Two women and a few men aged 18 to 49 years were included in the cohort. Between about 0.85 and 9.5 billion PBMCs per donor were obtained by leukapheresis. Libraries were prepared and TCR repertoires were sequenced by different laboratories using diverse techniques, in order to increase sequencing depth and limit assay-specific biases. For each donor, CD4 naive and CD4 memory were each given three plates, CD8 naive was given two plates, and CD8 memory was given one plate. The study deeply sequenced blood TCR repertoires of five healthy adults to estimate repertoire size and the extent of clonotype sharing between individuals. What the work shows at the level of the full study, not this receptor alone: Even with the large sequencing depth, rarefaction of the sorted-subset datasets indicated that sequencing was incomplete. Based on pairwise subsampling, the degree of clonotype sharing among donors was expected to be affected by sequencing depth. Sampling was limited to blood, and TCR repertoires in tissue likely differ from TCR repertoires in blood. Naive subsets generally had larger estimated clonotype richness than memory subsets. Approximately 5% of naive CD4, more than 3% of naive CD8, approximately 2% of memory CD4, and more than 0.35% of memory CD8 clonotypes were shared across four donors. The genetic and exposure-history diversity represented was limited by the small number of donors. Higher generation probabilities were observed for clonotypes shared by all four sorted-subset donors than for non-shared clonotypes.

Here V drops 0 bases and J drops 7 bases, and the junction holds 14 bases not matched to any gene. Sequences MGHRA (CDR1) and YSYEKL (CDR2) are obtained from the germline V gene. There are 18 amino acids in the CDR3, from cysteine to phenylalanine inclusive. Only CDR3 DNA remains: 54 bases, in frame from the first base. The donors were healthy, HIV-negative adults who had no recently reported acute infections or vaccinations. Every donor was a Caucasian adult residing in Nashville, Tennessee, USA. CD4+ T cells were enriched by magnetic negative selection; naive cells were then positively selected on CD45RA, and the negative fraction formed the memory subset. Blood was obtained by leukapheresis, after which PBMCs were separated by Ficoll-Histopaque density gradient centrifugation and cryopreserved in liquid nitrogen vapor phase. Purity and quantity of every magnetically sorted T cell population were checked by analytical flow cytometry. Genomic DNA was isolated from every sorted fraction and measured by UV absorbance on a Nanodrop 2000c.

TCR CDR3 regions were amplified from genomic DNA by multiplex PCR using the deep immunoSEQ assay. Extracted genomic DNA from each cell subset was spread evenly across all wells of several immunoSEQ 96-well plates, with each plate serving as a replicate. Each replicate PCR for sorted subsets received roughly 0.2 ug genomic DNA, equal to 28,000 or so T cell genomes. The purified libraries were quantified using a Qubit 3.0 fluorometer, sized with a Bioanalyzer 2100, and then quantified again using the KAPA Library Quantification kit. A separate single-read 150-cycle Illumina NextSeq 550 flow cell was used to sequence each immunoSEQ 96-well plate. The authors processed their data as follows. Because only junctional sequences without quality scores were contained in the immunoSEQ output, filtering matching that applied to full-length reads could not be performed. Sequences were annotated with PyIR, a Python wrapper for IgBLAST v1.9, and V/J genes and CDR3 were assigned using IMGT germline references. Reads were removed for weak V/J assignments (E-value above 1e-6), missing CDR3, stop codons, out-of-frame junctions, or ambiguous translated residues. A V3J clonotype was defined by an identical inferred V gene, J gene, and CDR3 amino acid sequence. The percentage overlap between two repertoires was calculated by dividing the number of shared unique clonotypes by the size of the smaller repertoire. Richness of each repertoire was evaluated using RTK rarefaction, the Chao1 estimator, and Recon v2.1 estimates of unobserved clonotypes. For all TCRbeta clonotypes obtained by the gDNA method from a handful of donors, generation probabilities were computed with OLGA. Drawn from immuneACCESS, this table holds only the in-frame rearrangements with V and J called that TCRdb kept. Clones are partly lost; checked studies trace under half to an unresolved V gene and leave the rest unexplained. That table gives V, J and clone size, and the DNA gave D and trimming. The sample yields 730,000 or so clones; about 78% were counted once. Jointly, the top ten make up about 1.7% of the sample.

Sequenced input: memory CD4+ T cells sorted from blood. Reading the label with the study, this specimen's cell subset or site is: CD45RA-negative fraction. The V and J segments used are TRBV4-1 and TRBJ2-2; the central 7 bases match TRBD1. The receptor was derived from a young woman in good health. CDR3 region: CASSQDSGTEENGGELFF. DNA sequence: TGCGCCAGCAGCCAAGATTCGGGGACAGAGGAGAACGGCGGGGAGCTGTTTTTT.